Below are 20 T cell receptor beta chains sequenced from a single sample in a study of blood T cells in healthy people across ages. For the second PCR, which ran for 7 to 11 cycles, a sample-barcoded 5' primer and a J-beta primer mix were used. TCRdb re-analysed the 5' RACE reads in MiXCR, keeping a single row per CDR3 protein. The sample shows 650,000 or so distinct CDR3 sequences, around 50% of them seen only once. Material for sequencing was blood. The source of these receptors is a woman older than 75 in good health.

J is TRBJ1-6 and V is TRBV7-2; D gene unclear. The CDR3 has 14 amino acids. Germline assignment: CDR1 SGHTA and CDR2 FQGNSA. V lost 6 bases and J 7 bases, leaving 13 bases between the germline ends. This chain's CDR3 is CASREGPFNSPLHF. DNA for the CDR3: TGTGCCAGCAGGGAAGGACCGTTCAATTCACCCCTCCACTTT. Supplemented by reference TRBV7-2 and TRBJ1-6, the full variable domain reads GAGVSQSPSNKVTEKGKDVELRCDPISGHTALYWYRQSLGQGLEFLIYFQGNSAPDKSGLPSDRFSAERTGGSVSTLTIQRTQQEDSAVYLCASREGPFNSPLHFGNGTRLTVT.

Points on this clonotype: A much larger clone differs by one base, so this may be a read error. This chain joins TRBV18 and TRBJ2-1; the D gene is possibly TRBD2 (6 bases). Germline V CDR1 and CDR2: KGHSH, LQKENI. The CDR3 is 14 amino acids. The CDR3 here is CANSPSLALNEQFF. In DNA, the CDR3 is TGTGCCAACTCACCAAGCCTAGCGCTTAATGAGCAGTTCTTC.

Note on this clonotype: A read error may produce the germline difference seen at one junction end. This chain links TRBV3-1 with TRBJ2-3, with 7 bases matching TRBD2. The CDR3 sequence is 14 residues long. Germline lookup yields CDR1 LGHDT and CDR2 YNNKEL (reference sequence). CDR3 DNA sequence: TGTGCCAGCAGCCAGAACACCGCGGGAGATTCGCAGTATTTT. The encoded protein is CASSQNTAGDSQYF.

This clonotype appeared many times. This chain connects TRBV3-1 to TRBJ2-7; D is unclear. The CDR3 runs 13 residues. V was shortened by 0 bases and J by 2 bases, with 5 bases between the two germline ends. CDR1 and CDR2 from the germline V gene are LGHDT and YNNKEL (reference sequence). The CDR3 nucleotides are TGTGCCAGCAGCCAAGACTACACCTACGAGCAGTACTTC. Its translation is CASSQDYTYEQYF.

There are many counts of this clonotype. The chain is built from TRBV27 and TRBJ1-6, with 8 nucleotides matching TRBD1. The CDR3 runs 15 residues. Losses at the gene ends were 7 bases for V and 3 bases for J; bases not matched to a gene: 5. Looked up from germline, CDR1 is MNHEY and CDR2 is SMNVEV (reference sequence). The CDR3 here is CASKGQALYNSPLHF. DNA of the CDR3: TGTGCCAGCAAGGGACAGGCCCTCTATAATTCACCCCTCCACTTT.

This chain uses TRBV20-1 with TRBJ2-3; D perhaps matches TRBD2 (6 bases). The CDR3 extends over 17 amino acids. Germline V gene sequence: CDR1 DFQATT, CDR2 SNEGSKA (reference sequence). The germline V and J ends were trimmed by 1 base and 0 bases, with 17 bases remaining between them. CDR3 in amino acids: CSARGGVGLISTDTQYF. CDR3 DNA: TGCAGTGCTAGAGGCGGGGTGGGGCTAATCAGCACAGATACGCAGTATTTT.

This chain uses TRBV4-3 with TRBJ1-2, with unresolved D. Germline V gene lookup returns CDR1 LGHNA and CDR2 YSLEER. CDR3 length: 15 residues. The germline V and J ends were trimmed by 0 bases and 0 bases, with 8 bases remaining between them. For the CDR3, the DNA is TGCGCCAGCAGCCAAGATAGACGGCCTAACTATGGCTACACCTTC. Translated: CASSQDRRPNYGYTF.

This clonotype was detected ten times or more. This rearrangement joins TRBV29-1 to TRBJ1-4; tentatively, D is TRBD1 (6 bases). The CDR3 spans 15 residues. Germline V CDR1 and CDR2: SQVTM, ANQGSEA. Deletions cut 0 bases from V and 3 bases from J, with 11 bases between. CDR3 nucleotide sequence: TGCAGCGTTGAAGATGGCGGGGGGCCTAATGAAAAACTGTTTTTT. Encoded protein: CSVEDGGGPNEKLFF.

This rearrangement joins TRBV5-1 to TRBJ2-2; possible D gene TRBD2, 5 bases. The CDR3 contains 15 residues. CDR1 SGHRS and CDR2 YFSETQ come from the germline V gene. V was pared by 7 bases and J by 2 bases, with 15 bases between. CDR3 in DNA: TGCGCCAGCGGGTCCCAGGAGGCAAACACCGGGGAGCTGTTTTTT. This sequence encodes CASGSQEANTGELFF.

This clonotype appeared once. The V and J genes are TRBV12-3 or TRBV12-4 and TRBJ2-3; 10 bases map to TRBD2. The length of the CDR3 is 16 residues. V shed 5 bases and J 1 base; nucleotides not matched to a gene: 6. CDR3 nucleotides: TGTGCCAGCAGTCCAAGCGGGAGGGATGGCACAGATACGCAGTATTTT. The encoded protein is CASSPSGRDGTDTQYF.

This sequence joins TRBV21-1 and TRBJ2-7; the table names TRBD1, a call not compared with the DNA. TRBV21-1 is tagged as a pseudogene. The CDR3 is 16 residues long. The CDR3 loop is CASSKAEGGYGYEQYF. Here the CDR3 DNA reads TGTGCCAGCAGCAAAGCAGAGGGGGGGTATGGCTACGAGCAGTACTTC.

This clonotype was detected a few times. The chain uses TRBV5-4 and TRBJ1-6; D not resolved. Germline CDR1 reads SGHNT; CDR2 reads YYREEE (reference sequence). The CDR3 is made up of 13 amino acids. V lost 0 bases and J lost 8, with 6 bases in between. CDR3 bases: TGTGCCAGCAGCTTGGAAGCGCATTCACCCCTCCACTTT. This translates into CASSLEAHSPLHF. The entire variable domain, with the rest obtained from reference TRBV5-4 and TRBJ1-6, is as follows: ETGVTQSPTHLIKTRGQQVTLRCSSQSGHNTVSWYQQALGQGPQFIFQYYREEENGRGNFPPRFSGLQFPNYSSELNVNALELDDSALYLCASSLEAHSPLHFGNGTRLTVT.

This chain joins TRBV25-1 and TRBJ1-1; a possible D gene is TRBD1 (5 bases). V was shortened by 7 bases and J by 4 bases, with 16 bases between the two germline ends. Germline assignment: CDR1 MGHDK and CDR2 SYGVNS. The length of the CDR3 is 14 residues. Here the CDR3 reads CASIGAGPPTEAFF. The CDR3, as DNA: TGTGCCAGCATAGGAGCAGGGCCCCCCACTGAAGCTTTCTTT.

This chain links TRBV25-1 with TRBJ2-7; D is unclear. Germline V CDR1 and CDR2: MGHDK, SYGVNS. The length of the CDR3 is 10 residues. Between the trimmed V and J ends, which lost 10 bases and 5 bases, there was a span of 9 bases. CDR3 amino acids: CATSSHEQYF. The CDR3 nucleotides read TGTGCCACCTCGTCCCACGAGCAGTACTTC.

This chain joins TRBV5-1 and TRBJ2-2, with D possibly being TRBD2 (5 bases). The CDR3 loop spans 16 amino acids. Germline-derived CDR1 and CDR2 are SGHRS and YFSETQ. Deletions cut 1 base from V and 5 bases from J, with 15 bases between. The CDR3 DNA is TGCGCCAGCAGCTTGTCGGGATGGGGTTGGACCGGGGAGCTGTTTTTT. The encoded protein is CASSLSGWGWTGELFF. Filled out from reference TRBV5-1 and TRBJ2-2, the complete variable domain reads KAGVTQTPRYLIKTRGQQVTLSCSPISGHRSVSWYQQTPGQGLQFLFEYFSETQRNKGNFPGRFSGRQFSNSRSEMNVSTLELGDSALYLCASSLSGWGWTGELFFGEGSRLTVL.

Turning to this clonotype: This may come from a read error, since a much larger clone is one base off. The chain employs TRBV4-1 and TRBJ2-5; D is tentatively TRBD1 or TRBD2 (5 bases each). The germline gives CDR1 MGHRA, CDR2 YSYEKL. The CDR3 spans 16 residues. The CDR3 protein is CAGSQDLMRGRETQYF. The CDR3 DNA is TGCGCCGGCAGCCAAGATCTTATGAGGGGACGGGAGACCCAGTACTTC.

The chain links TRBV20-1 to TRBJ2-5, with a tentative D call TRBD2 (6 bases). Near its end, the DNA agrees better with TRBJ2-7, so the J call may be wrong. CDR3 length: 15 amino acids. Germline V gene data show CDR1 as DFQATT and CDR2 as SNEGSKA (reference sequence). The CDR3 is CSARGGGGDSYEQYF. The DNA for the CDR3 is TGCAGTGCTAGAGGGGGTGGAGGGGACTCCTACGAGCAGTACTTC.

The V gene is TRBV30, the J gene TRBJ1-6, with 8 bases that match TRBD1. Germline V gives CDR1 GTSNPN, CDR2 SVGIG (reference sequence). CDR3 size: 15 residues. The trim removed 4 bases at V and 8 bases at J, leaving 10 bases unmatched. DNA for the CDR3: TGTGCCTGGAACTCCGGACAGGGTGTGGATTCACCCCTCCACTTT. This codes for CAWNSGQGVDSPLHF.

The chain uses TRBV7-9 and TRBJ1-1; D not certain. The germline CDR1 and CDR2 sequences are SEHNR and FQNEAQ (reference sequence). This CDR3 comprises 12 residues. V was shortened by 5 bases and J by 5 bases, with 9 bases between the two germline ends. CDR3 in amino acids: CASSRGKTEAFF. CDR3 DNA sequence: TGTGCCAGCAGCCGTGGGAAGACTGAAGCTTTCTTT.

This chain joins TRBV20-1 and TRBJ2-1; 10 bases align to TRBD2. With the DNA end fitting TRBJ2-7 better, the J assignment may be wrong. Germline assignment: CDR1 DFQATT and CDR2 SNEGSKA (reference sequence). The CDR3 contains 14 residues. The CDR3 sequence is CSATLAGPYNEQYF. The CDR3 DNA follows: TGCAGTGCTACACTAGCGGGGCCCTACAATGAGCAGTACTTC.